The sequence of this TCR beta chain was determined in a study of OX40 agonist ivuxolimab in advanced cancers. Study-wide background: Eligibility rules accepted prior anti-PD-1, anti-PD-L1 or anti-CTLA-4 therapy, and approximately 40% had some. Study-wide results and limits: At 0.1 to 3.0 mg/kg and by week 6, CD4+ and CD8+ T cells in the blood had expanded clonally. Clonal expansion among partial responders at 0.1-3.0 mg/kg ranked near the lowest.

Germline V gene lookup returns CDR1 MDHEN and CDR2 SYDVKM. After removal of 6 bases from V and 0 bases from J, the junction contained 6 bases not matched to a gene. The CDR3 loop spans 15 amino acids. The protocol was immunoSEQ multiplex PCR, while the TCRdb copy is restricted to in-frame clones and leaves out a portion. The table records approximately 90,000 clones, 75% to 95% of them present only once. Turning to this clone: No antigen is known for it.

The sequence was collected from an adult with an advanced solid tumor such as melanoma, head and neck, liver or kidney cancer. This specimen consisted of CD4+ or CD8+ T cells sorted from blood, obtained in a trial of the OX40 agonist ivuxolimab. The J gene is TRBJ1-1, the V gene TRBV28; 8 positions match TRBD1. The CDR3 DNA sequence: TGTGCCAGCAGACTGACAGGGGCCGTGAACACTGAAGCTTTCTTT. It codes for CASRLTGAVNTEAFF.